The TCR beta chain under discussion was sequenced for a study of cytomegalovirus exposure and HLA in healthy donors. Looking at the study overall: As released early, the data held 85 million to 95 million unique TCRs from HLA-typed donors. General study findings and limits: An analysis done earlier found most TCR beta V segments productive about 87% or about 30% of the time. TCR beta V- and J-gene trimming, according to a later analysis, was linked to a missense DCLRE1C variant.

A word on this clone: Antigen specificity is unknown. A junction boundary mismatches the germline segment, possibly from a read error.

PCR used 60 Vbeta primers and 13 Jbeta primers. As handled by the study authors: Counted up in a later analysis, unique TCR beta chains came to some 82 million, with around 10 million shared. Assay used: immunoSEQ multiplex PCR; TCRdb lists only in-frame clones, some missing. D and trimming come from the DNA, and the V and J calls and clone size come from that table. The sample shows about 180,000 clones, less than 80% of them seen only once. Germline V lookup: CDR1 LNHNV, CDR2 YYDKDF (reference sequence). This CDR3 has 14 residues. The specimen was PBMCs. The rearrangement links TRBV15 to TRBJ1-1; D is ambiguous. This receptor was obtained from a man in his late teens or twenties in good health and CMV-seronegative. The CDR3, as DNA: TGTGTCACCAGCAGAGATCGGGTCCCCGTTGAAGCTTTCTTT. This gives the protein CVTSRDRVPVEAFF.